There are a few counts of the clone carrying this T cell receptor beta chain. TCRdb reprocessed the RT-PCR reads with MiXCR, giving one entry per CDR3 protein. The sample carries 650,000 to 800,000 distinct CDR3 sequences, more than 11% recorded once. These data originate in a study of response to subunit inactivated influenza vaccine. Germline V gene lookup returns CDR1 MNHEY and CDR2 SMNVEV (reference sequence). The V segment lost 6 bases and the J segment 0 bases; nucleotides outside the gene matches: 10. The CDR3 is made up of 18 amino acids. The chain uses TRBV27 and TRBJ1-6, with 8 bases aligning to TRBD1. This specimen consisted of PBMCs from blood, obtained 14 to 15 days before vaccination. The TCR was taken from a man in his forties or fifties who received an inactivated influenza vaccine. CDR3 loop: CASSRIAGGPSYNSPLHF. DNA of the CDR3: TGTGCCAGCAGCCGTATCGCAGGGGGCCCCTCCTATAATTCACCCCTCCACTTT.